One T cell receptor (beta chain) is described in this entry. The primer mix had 60 Vbeta and 13 Jbeta primers. TCRdb's table, derived via immunoSEQ multiplex PCR, lists solely in-frame clones and lacks some. Of approximately 120,000 clones listed, approximately 80% were seen once; the top ten hold less than 3.5%. Germline V lookup: CDR1 PRHDT, CDR2 FYEKMQ (reference sequence). This CDR3 is 14 amino acids long. V dropped 4 bases and J dropped 4 bases, with 11 bases sitting between them. This sample is drawn from a study of cytomegalovirus exposure and HLA in healthy donors. The rearrangement joins TRBV13 to TRBJ1-3; D not certain. This TCR was sampled from a female donor in good health and CMV-seronegative. The sequencing input was PBMCs. The DNA of the CDR3 is TGTGCCAGCAGCTCTCGAGTGGAGGGAAACACCATATATTTT. Translated, it gives CASSSRVEGNTIYF.